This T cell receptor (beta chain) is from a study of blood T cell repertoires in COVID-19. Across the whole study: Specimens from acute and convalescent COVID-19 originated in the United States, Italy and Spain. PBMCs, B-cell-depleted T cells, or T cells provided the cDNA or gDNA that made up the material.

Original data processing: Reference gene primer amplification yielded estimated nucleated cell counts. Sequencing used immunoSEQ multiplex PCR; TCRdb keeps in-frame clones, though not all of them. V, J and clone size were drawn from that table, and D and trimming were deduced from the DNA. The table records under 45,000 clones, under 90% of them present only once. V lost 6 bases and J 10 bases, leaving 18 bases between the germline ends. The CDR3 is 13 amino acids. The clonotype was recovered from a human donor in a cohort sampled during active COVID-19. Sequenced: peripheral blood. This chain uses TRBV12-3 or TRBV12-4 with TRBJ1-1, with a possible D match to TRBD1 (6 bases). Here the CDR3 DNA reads TGTGCCAGCAGATCTACAGGGCTCCCCGGAGCTTTCTTT. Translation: CASRSTGLPGAFF.